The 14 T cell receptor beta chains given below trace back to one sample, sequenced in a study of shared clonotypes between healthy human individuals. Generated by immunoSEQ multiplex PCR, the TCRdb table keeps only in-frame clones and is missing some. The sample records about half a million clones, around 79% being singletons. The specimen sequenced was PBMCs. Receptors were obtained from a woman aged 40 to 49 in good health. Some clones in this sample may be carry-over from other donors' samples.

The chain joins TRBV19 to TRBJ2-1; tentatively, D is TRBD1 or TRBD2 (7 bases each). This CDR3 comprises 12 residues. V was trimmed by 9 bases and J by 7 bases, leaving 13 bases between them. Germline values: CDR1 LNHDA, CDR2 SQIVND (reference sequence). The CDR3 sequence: CASRRGGNEQFF. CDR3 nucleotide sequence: TGTGCCAGCCGCAGGGGGGGGAATGAGCAGTTCTTC.

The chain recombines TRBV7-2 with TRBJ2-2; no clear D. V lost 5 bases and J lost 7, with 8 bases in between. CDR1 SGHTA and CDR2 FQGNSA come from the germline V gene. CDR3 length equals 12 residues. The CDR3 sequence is CASSQTDGELFF. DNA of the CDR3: TGTGCCAGCAGCCAGACGGACGGGGAGCTGTTTTTT.

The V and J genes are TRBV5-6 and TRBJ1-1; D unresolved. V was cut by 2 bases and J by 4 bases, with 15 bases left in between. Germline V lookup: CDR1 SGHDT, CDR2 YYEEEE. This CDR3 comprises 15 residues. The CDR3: CASSFISIGPTEAFF. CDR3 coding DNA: TGTGCCAGCAGCTTCATTTCAATCGGACCCACTGAAGCTTTCTTT.

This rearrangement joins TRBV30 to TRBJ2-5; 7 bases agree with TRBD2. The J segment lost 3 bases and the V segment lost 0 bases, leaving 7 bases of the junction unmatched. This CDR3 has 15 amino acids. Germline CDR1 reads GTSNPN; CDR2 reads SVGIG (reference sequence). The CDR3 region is CAWSVRTRKKETQYF. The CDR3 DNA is TGTGCCTGGAGTGTTAGGACTAGGAAAAAAGAGACCCAGTACTTC.

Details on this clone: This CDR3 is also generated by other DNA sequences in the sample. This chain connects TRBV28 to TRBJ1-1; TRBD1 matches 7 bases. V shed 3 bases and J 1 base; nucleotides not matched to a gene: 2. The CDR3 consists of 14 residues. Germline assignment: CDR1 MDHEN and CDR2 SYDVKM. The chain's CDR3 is CASSLRQGNTEAFF. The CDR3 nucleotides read TGTGCCAGCAGTTTGCGACAGGGGAACACTGAAGCTTTCTTT.

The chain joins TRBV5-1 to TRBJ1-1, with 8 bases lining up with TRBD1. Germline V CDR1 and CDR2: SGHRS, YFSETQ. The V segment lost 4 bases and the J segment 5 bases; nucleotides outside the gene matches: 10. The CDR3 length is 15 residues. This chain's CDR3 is CASSPPQGGETEAFF. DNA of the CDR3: TGCGCCAGCAGCCCACCACAGGGGGGTGAGACTGAAGCTTTCTTT.

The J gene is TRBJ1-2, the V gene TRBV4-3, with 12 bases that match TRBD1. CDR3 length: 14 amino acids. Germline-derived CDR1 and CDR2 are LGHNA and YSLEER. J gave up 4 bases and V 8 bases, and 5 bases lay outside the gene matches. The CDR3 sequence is CASRGQGAVYGYTF. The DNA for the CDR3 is TGCGCCAGCCGGGGACAGGGGGCTGTCTATGGCTACACCTTC.

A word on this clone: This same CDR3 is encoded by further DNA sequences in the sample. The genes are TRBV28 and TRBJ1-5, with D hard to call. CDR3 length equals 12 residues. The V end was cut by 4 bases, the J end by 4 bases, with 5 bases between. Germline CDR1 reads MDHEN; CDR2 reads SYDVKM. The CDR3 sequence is CASSYSNQPQHF. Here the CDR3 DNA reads TGTGCCAGCAGTTATTCGAATCAGCCCCAGCATTTT.

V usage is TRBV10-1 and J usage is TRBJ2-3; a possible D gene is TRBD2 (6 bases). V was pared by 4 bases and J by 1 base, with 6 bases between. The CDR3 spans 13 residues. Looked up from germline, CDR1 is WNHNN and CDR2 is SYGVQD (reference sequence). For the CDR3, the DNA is TGCGCCAGCAGTGCTAGCGGCACAGATACGCAGTATTTT. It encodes CASSASGTDTQYF.

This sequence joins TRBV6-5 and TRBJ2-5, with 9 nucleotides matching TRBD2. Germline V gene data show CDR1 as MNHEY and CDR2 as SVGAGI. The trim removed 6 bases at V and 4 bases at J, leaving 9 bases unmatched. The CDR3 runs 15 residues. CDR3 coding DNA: TGTGCCAGCAGCTTAGCGGGAGAGTTTCGAGAGACCCAGTACTTC. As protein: CASSLAGEFRETQYF.

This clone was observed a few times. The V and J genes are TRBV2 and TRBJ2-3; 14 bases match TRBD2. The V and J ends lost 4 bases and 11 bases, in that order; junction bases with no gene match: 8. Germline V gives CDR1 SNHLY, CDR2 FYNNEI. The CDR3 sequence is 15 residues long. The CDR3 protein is CASSVGLAGGGKQYF. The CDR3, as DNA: TGTGCCAGCAGTGTAGGACTAGCGGGAGGAGGAAAGCAGTATTTT.

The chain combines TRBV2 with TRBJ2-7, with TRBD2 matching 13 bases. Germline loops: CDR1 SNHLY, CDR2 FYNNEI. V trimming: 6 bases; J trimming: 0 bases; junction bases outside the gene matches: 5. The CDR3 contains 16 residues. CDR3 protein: CASRVGLAGSSYEQYF. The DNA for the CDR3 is TGTGCCAGCAGAGTGGGACTAGCGGGGAGCTCCTACGAGCAGTACTTC.

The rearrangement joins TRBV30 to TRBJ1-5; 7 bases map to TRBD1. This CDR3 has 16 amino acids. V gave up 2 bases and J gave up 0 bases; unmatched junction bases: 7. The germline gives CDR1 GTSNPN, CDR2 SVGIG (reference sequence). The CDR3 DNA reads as TGTGCCTGGAGTCCCAGGGGACAGCTTAGCAATCAGCCCCAGCATTTT. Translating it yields CAWSPRGQLSNQPQHF.

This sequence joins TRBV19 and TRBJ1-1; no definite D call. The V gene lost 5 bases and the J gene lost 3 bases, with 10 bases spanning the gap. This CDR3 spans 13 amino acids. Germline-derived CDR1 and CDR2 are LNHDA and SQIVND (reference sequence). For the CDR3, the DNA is TGTGCCAGTAGTGGTCGGGAGTACACTGAAGCTTTCTTT. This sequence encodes CASSGREYTEAFF. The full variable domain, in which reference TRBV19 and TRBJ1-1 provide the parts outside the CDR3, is DGGITQSPKYLFRKEGQNVTLSCEQNLNHDAMYWYRQDPGQGLRLIYYSQIVNDFQKGDIAEGYSVSREKKESFPLTVTSAQKNPTAFYLCASSGREYTEAFFGQGTRLTVV.